The 10 T cell receptor beta chains below all came from one sample that was sequenced in a study of regulatory T cells in long-lasting Graves disease. Building of the TCR beta libraries involved iRepertoire HTBI primers and Arm-PCR of CDR3 regions. Each CDR3 protein gets one entry after TCRdb re-called the multiplex PCR reads with MiXCR. The repertoire holds 310,000 or so distinct CDR3 sequences, with roughly a fifth as singletons. Time point meaning: persistent/refractory GD, antithyroid drugs over 5 years with positive TRAb. PBMCs provided the RNA from which the TCR library was made. This material consisted of peripheral blood mononuclear cells (PBMCs), taken when the disease was refractory, from a patient treated with antithyroid drugs. These receptors came from a female donor with Graves disease.

V is TRBV20-1 and J is TRBJ2-1; 9 bases are shared with TRBD1. This CDR3 has 14 residues. V trimming: 1 base; J trimming: 7 bases; junction bases outside the gene matches: 5. Germline lookup yields CDR1 DFQATT and CDR2 SNEGSKA (reference sequence). The DNA for the CDR3 is TGCAGTGCTAGAGTGGGACAGGGAATTAATGAGCAGTTCTTC. This translates into CSARVGQGINEQFF.

The V and J genes are TRBV7-6 and TRBJ1-2; tentative D call: TRBD1 (5 bases). Germline V gives CDR1 SGHVS, CDR2 FNYEAQ. The CDR3 runs to 16 residues. V was trimmed by 5 bases and J by 4 bases, leaving 20 bases between them. This CDR3 reads CASSPPRQGSSYGYTF. The DNA for the CDR3 is TGTGCCAGCAGCCCACCCAGGCAGGGTAGTTCCTATGGCTACACCTTC.

This chain uses TRBV27 with TRBJ1-4; 9 positions match TRBD1. V was clipped by 8 bases and J by 6 bases; unmatched bases: 7. This CDR3 has 14 residues. Germline V gives CDR1 MNHEY, CDR2 SMNVEV (reference sequence). The CDR3 DNA reads TGTGCCAGCGGAGAGACAGGGGGAGATGAAAAACTGTTTTTT. Translated: CASGETGGDEKLFF.

V usage is TRBV6-2 or TRBV6-3 and J usage is TRBJ2-5, with no clear D. CDR1 and CDR2 (germline): MNHEY, SVGEGT. Between the trimmed V and J ends, which lost 0 bases and 3 bases, there was a span of 8 bases. This CDR3 is 14 amino acids long. The DNA of the CDR3 is TGTGCCAGCAGTTACTCGTCTCTGAAAGAGACCCAGTACTTC. This translates into CASSYSSLKETQYF.

This clonotype was seen at least ten times. The V gene is TRBV18, the J gene TRBJ2-7; the D gene is possibly TRBD2 (6 bases). V lost 6 bases and J lost 2, with 14 bases in between. Germline V gene lookup returns CDR1 KGHSH and CDR2 LQKENI. CDR3 length: 14 residues. CDR3: CASSPTSETYEQYF. The CDR3 DNA sequence: TGTGCCAGCTCCCCGACTAGTGAGACCTACGAGCAGTACTTC.

The rearrangement links TRBV7-9 to TRBJ2-3, with D perhaps matching TRBD1 or TRBD2 (5 bases each). V lost 1 base and J lost 10, with 15 bases in between. From germline, CDR1 is SEHNR and CDR2 FQNEAQ (reference sequence). The length of the CDR3 is 14 residues. CDR3 in amino acids: CASSLVGALVAQYF. DNA of the CDR3: TGTGCCAGCAGCTTAGTCGGGGCCTTAGTAGCGCAGTATTTT. The full variable domain, completed using reference TRBV7-9 and TRBJ2-3, is DTGVSQNPRHKITKRGQNVTFRCDPISEHNRLYWYRQTLGQGPEFLTYFQNEAQLEKSRLLSDRFSAERPKGSFSTLEIQRTEQGDSAMYLCASSLVGALVAQYFGPGTRLTVL.

This clonotype has at least ten counts. The chain uses TRBV28 and TRBJ1-6; D is undetermined. Germline V lookup: CDR1 MDHEN, CDR2 SYDVKM. Trimming shortened V by 6 bases and J by 10 bases, and 16 bases separated the two germline ends. This CDR3 spans 14 amino acids. CDR3 sequence reads: CASRTAGLGSPLHF. The CDR3 DNA reads TGTGCCAGCAGAACGGCAGGCCTGGGATCACCCCTCCACTTT. The full variable domain, rest sourced from reference TRBV28 and TRBJ1-6, is DVKVTQSSRYLVKRTGEKVFLECVQDMDHENMFWYRQDPGLGLRLIYFSYDVKMKEKGDIPEGYSVSREKKERFSLILESASTNQTSMYLCASRTAGLGSPLHFGNGTRLTVT.

The chain combines TRBV7-2 with TRBJ2-5, with D tentatively TRBD1 (5 bases). Germline values: CDR1 SGHTA, CDR2 FQGNSA. V was cut by 2 bases and J by 7 bases, with 20 bases left in between. This CDR3 is 16 amino acids long. The CDR3 nucleotides are TGTGCCAGCAGCTTATTTAACAACAGGCTCCTGGGGACCCAGTACTTC. Protein: CASSLFNNRLLGTQYF.

The J gene is TRBJ1-3, the V gene TRBV19, with a weak D call TRBD1 (6 bases). Trimming left V 2 bases short and J 2 bases short, with 19 bases between. Germline V lookup: CDR1 LNHDA, CDR2 SQIVND (reference sequence). CDR3 size: 18 residues. The CDR3 sequence: CASSILGQRLPTGNTIYF. DNA of the CDR3: TGTGCCAGTAGTATACTAGGACAGCGCCTACCGACTGGAAACACCATATATTTT.

The chain has TRBV19 and TRBJ1-2; no clear D gene. Germline CDR1 reads LNHDA; CDR2 reads SQIVND (reference sequence). The CDR3 consists of 13 residues. Trimming cost V 3 bases and J 8 bases, with 13 bases left between them. For the CDR3, the DNA is TGTGCCAGTAGTATGGCGGAAGTGGAGGGCTACACCTTC. It is translated as CASSMAEVEGYTF.